The sample holds many counts of the clone carrying this T cell receptor (beta chain). Antigen unknown. Each TCR beta library was made by quantitative 5'-RACE that incorporated molecular barcodes. TCRdb re-derived calls from the 5' RACE reads in MiXCR, one entry per CDR3 protein. The sample includes 180,000 or so distinct CDR3 sequences, 11% of them seen just once. This CDR3 spans 15 amino acids. Germline lookup yields CDR1 DFQATT and CDR2 SNEGSKA (reference sequence). Trimming pared 1 base from V and 3 bases from J, leaving 13 bases between. This specimen belongs to a study of CD8 T cells in ankylosing spondylitis. General study findings and limits: There was reportedly significant enrichment of clones that were disease-linked in matched ankylosing spondylitis synovial fluid.

The receptor was isolated from a male donor with ankylosing spondylitis or in good health (not recorded which). The sample taken for sequencing was blood, either unsorted or a sorted T cell fraction (not recorded which). This chain joins TRBV20-1 and TRBJ2-1; possibly TRBD2 for D (6 bases). The CDR3 loop reads CSARGGAGFYNEQFF. DNA of the CDR3: TGCAGTGCTAGAGGGGGAGCGGGTTTCTACAATGAGCAGTTCTTC.